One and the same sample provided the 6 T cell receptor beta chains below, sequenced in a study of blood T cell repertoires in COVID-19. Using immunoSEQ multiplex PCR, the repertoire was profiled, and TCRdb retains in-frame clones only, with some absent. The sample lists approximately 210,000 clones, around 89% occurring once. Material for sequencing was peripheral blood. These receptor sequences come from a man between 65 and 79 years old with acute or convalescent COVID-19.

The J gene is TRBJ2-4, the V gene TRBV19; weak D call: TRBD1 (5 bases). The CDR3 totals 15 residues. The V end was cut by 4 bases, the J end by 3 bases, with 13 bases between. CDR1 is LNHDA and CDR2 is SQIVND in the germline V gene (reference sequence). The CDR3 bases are TGTGCCAGTAGTACAGGGTTTATAGACAAAAACATTCAGTACTTC. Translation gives CASSTGFIDKNIQYF.

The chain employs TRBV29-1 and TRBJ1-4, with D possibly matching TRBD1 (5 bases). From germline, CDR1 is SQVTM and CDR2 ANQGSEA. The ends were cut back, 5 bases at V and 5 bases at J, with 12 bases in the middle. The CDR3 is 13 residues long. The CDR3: CSVIAGLNEKLFF. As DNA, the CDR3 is TGCAGCGTTATAGCGGGGCTAAATGAAAAACTGTTTTTT.

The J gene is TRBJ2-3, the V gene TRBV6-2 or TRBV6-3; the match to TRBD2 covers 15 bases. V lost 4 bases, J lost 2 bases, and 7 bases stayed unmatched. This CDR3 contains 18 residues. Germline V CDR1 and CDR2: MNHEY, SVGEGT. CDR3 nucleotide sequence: TGTGCCAGCAGTTCCATCCGGACTAGCGGGAGGGTCACAGATACGCAGTATTTT. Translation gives CASSSIRTSGRVTDTQYF.

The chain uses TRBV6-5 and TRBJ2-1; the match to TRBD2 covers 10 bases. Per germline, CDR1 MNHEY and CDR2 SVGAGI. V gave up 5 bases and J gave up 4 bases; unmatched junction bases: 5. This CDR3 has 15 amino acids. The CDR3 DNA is TGTGCCAGCAGTCCGCTAGCGGGAGAGTACAATGAGCAGTTCTTC. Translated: CASSPLAGEYNEQFF.

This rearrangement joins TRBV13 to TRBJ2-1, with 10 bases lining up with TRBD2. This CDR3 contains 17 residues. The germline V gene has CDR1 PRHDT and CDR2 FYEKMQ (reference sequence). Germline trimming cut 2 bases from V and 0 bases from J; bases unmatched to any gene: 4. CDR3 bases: TGTGCCAGCAGCTTAAGGACTAGCGGCCGCTCCTACAATGAGCAGTTCTTC. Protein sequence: CASSLRTSGRSYNEQFF.

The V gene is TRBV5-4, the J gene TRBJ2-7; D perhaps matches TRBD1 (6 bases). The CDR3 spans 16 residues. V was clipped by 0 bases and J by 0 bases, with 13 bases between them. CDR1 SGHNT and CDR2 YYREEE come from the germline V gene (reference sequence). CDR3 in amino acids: CASSLAGAPSSYEQYF. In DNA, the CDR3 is TGTGCCAGCAGCTTGGCAGGGGCGCCGAGCTCCTACGAGCAGTACTTC.